This T cell receptor (beta chain) was identified in a study of T cells in Graves' hyperthyroidism and ophthalmopathy. Whole-study context: The blood sample was taken at first diagnosis, before treatment began.

The CDR3 has 17 amino acids. V lost 0 bases and J lost 1, with 13 bases in between. Germline V gene sequence: CDR1 LNHNV, CDR2 YYDKDF (reference sequence). This clonotype was counted ten times or more. Its matching antigen is unknown. Uncontrolled infection, other autoimmune disease, pregnancy and lactation each barred patients from inclusion. The PBMCs studied were ones that came from 10 ml fresh peripheral blood. Findings and limits, study-wide: By a 13 V-J model, ophthalmopathy was set apart from stable hyperthyroidism.

There were TCR beta CDR3 regions amplified from RNA transcripts. When the TCR CDR3 underwent first-round RT-PCR, the HTBI primer set was used. TCRdb called the multiplex PCR reads again in MiXCR, with one record for every CDR3 protein. The table records roughly 380,000 distinct CDR3 sequences, roughly 14% of them present only once. The sequencing input was blood. The receptor was derived from a man between 25 and 39 years old with Graves' hyperthyroidism that later progressed to Graves' ophthalmopathy. J is TRBJ2-1 and V is TRBV15; perhaps TRBD2 as D (5 bases). The CDR3 is CATSRDHGEGSYNEQFF. CDR3 bases: TGTGCCACCAGCAGAGATCACGGGGAAGGTTCCTACAATGAGCAGTTCTTC.